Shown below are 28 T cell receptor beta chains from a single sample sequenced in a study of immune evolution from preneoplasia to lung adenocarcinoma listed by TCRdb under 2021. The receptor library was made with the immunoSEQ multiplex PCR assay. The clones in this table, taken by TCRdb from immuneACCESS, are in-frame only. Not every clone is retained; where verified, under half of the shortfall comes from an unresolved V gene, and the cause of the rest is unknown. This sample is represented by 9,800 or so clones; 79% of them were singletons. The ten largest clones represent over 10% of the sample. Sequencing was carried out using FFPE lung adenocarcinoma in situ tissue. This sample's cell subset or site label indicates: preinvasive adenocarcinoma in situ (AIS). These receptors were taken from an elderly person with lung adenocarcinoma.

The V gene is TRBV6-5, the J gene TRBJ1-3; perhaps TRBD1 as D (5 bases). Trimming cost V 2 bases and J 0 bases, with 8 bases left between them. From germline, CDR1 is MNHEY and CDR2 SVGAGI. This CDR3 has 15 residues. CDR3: CASSYGGISGNTIYF. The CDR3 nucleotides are TGTGCCAGCAGTTACGGGGGGATCTCTGGAAACACCATATATTTT.

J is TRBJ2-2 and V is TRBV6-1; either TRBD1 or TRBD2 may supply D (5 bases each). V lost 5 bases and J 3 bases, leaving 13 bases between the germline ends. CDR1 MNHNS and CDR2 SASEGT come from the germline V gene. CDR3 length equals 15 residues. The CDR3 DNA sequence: TGTGCCAGCAGTACCGCTGTGGGGGACACCGGGGAGCTGTTTTTT. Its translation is CASSTAVGDTGELFF.

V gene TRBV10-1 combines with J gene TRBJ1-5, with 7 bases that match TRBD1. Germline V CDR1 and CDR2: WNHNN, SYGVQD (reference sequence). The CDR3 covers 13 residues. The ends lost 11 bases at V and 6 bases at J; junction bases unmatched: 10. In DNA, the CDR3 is TGCGCCGACGCGAACAGGGGCAGTCAGCCCCAGCATTTT. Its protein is CADANRGSQPQHF.

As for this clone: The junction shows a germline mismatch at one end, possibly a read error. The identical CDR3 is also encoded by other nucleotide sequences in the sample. CDR3 in amino acids: CASSLDGGHLEQYF. CDR3 nucleotides: TGTGCCAGTAGCTTAGATGGGGGACATCTCGAGCAGTACTTC. The rearrangement links TRBV11-3 to TRBJ2-7; a possible D gene is TRBD1 (6 bases). Germline assignment: CDR1 SGHNT and CDR2 YENEEA. The CDR3 spans 14 residues.

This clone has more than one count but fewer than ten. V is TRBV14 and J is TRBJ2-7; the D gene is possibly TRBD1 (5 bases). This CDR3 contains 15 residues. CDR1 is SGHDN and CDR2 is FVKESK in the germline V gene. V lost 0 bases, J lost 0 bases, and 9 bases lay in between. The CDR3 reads CASSQDSGNSYEQYF. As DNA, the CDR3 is TGTGCCAGCAGCCAAGATTCAGGGAACTCCTACGAGCAGTACTTC.

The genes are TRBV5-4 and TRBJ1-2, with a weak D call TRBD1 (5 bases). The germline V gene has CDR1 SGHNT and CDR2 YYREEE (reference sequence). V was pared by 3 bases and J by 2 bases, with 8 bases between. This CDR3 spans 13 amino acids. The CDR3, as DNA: TGTGCCAGCAGCTGGGGGGGGAACTATGGCTACACCTTC. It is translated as CASSWGGNYGYTF.

The DNA for the CDR3 is TGCAGCGGGGGGACAGGGCAAGAGACCCAGTACTTC. Its protein product is CSGGTGQETQYF. This chain joins TRBV29-1 and TRBJ2-5; the match to TRBD1 covers 9 bases. The V and J ends lost 7 bases and 2 bases, in that order; junction bases with no gene match: 2. The CDR3 sequence is 12 residues long. Germline CDR1 is SQVTM and CDR2 is ANQGSEA.

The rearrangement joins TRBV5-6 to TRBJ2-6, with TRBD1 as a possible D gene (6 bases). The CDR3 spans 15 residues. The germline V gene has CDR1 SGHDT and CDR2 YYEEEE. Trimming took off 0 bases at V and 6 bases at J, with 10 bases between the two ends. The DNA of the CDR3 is TGTGCCAGCAGCTTGGACAGGGTAGAGGCCAACGTCCTGACTTTC. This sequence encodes CASSLDRVEANVLTF.

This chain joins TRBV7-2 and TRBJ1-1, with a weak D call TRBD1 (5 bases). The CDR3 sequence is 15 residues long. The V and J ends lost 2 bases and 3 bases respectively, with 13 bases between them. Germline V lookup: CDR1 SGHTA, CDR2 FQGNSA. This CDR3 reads CASSLQGREDTEAFF. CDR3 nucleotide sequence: TGTGCCAGCAGCTTACAGGGCAGGGAGGACACTGAAGCTTTCTTT.

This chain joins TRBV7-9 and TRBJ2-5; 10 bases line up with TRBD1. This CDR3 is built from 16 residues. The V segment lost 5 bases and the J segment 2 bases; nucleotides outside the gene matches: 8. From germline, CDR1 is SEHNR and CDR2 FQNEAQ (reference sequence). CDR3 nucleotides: TGTGCCAGCAGCCCACGGGACAGGGGACTTCAAGAGACCCAGTACTTC. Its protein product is CASSPRDRGLQETQYF. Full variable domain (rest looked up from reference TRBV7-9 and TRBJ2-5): DTGVSQNPRHKITKRGQNVTFRCDPISEHNRLYWYRQTLGQGPEFLTYFQNEAQLEKSRLLSDRFSAERPKGSFSTLEIQRTEQGDSAMYLCASSPRDRGLQETQYFGPGTRLLVL.

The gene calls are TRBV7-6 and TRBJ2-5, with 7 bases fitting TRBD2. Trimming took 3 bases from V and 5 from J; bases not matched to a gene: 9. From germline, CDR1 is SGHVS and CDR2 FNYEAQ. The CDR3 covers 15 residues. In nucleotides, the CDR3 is TGTGCCAGCAGCTTGTTCCCGGGGGGTACGGAGACCCAGTACTTC. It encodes CASSLFPGGTETQYF.

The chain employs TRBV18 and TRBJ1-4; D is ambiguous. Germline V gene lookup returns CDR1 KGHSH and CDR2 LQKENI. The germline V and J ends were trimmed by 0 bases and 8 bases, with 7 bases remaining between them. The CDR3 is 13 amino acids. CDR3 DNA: TGTGCCAGCTCACCACCCGGGAGCGAAAAACTGTTTTTT. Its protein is CASSPPGSEKLFF.

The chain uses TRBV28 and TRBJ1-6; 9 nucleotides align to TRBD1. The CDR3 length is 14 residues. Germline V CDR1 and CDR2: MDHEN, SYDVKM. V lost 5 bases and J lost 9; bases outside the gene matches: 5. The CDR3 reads CASSAGQGISPLHF. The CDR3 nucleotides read TGTGCCAGCAGTGCCGGACAGGGGATTTCACCCCTCCACTTT.

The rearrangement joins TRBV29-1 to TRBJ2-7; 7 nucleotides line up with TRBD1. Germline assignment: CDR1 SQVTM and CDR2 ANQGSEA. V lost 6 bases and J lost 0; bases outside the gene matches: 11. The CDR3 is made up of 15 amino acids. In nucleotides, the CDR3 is TGCAGCGTCCATACAGGGGCTCGAAGCTCCTACGAGCAGTACTTC. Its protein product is CSVHTGARSSYEQYF.

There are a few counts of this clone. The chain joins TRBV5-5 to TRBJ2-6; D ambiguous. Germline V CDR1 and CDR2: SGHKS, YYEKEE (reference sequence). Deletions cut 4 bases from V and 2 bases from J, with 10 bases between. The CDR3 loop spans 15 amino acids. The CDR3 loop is CASSPGITGANVLTF. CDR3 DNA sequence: TGTGCCAGCAGCCCTGGGATAACTGGGGCCAACGTCCTGACTTTC.

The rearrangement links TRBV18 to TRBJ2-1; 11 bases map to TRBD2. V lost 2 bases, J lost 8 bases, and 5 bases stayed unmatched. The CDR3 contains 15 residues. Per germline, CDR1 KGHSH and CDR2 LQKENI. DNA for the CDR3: TGTGCCAGCTCACCAACTAGCGGGGGCTTCCATGAGCAGTTCTTC. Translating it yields CASSPTSGGFHEQFF.

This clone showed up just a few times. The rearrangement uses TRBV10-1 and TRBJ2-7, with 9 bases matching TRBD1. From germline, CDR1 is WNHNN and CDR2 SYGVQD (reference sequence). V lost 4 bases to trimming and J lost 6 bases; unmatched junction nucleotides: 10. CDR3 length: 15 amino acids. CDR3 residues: CASSGTGGTSREQYF. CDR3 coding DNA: TGCGCCAGCAGTGGTACAGGGGGCACGAGTCGCGAGCAGTACTTC.

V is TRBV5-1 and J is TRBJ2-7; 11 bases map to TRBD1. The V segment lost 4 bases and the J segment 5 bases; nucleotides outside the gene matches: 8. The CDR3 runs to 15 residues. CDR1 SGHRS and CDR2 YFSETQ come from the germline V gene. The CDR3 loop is CASSTGQGALDEQYF. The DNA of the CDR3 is TGCGCCAGCAGCACCGGACAGGGGGCTCTGGACGAGCAGTACTTC.

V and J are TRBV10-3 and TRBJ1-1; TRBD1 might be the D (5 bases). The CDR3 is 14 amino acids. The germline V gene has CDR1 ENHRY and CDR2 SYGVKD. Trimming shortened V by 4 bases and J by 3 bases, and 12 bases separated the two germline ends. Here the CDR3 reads CAISVGGLDTEAFF. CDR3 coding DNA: TGTGCCATCAGTGTTGGGGGTTTGGACACTGAAGCTTTCTTT.

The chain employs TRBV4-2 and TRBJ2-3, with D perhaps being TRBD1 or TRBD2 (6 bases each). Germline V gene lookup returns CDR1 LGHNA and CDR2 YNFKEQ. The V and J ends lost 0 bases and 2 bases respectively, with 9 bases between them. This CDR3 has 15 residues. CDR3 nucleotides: TGTGCCAGCAGCCAAGAGGGGGGCAACACAGATACGCAGTATTTT. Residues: CASSQEGGNTDTQYF.

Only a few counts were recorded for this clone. DNA of the CDR3: TGTGCCAGCAGCTCCTGGACTAGTTCAGCCAAAAACATTCAGTACTTC. The encoded protein is CASSSWTSSAKNIQYF. The chain has TRBV7-9 and TRBJ2-4; 7 nucleotides agree with TRBD2. With V trimmed by 4 bases and J by 0 bases, 6 bases remained unmatched. The germline gives CDR1 SEHNR, CDR2 FQNEAQ (reference sequence). This CDR3 spans 16 amino acids.

CDR3 DNA sequence: TGCGCCAGCAGCTTCCGGGACTTTCCCGGGGAGCTGTTTTTT. Protein product: CASSFRDFPGELFF. This chain uses TRBV4-3 with TRBJ2-2; TRBD2 is a possible D gene (6 bases). Trimming shortened V by 5 bases and J by 6 bases, and 13 bases separated the two germline ends. The CDR3 runs to 14 residues. Germline CDR1 reads LGHNA; CDR2 reads YSLEER.

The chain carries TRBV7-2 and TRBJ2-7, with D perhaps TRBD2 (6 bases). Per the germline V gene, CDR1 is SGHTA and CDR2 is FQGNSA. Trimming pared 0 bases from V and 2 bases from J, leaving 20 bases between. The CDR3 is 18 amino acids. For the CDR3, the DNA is TGTGCCAGCAGCTTAGCGTCATATGGGGGGAGCATAGCCTACGAGCAGTACTTC. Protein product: CASSLASYGGSIAYEQYF.

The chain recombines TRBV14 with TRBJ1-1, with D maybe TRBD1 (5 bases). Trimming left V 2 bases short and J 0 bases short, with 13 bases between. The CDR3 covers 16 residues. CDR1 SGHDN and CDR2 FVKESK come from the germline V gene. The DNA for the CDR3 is TGTGCCAGCAGCCAAATTGACCGGGGGATGAACACTGAAGCTTTCTTT. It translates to CASSQIDRGMNTEAFF.

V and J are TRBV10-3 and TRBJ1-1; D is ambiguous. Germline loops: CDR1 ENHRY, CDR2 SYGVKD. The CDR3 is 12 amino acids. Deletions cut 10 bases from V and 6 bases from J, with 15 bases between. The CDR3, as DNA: TGTGCCACTAAAGGTAGCAAGCCTGAAGCTTTCTTT. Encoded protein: CATKGSKPEAFF.

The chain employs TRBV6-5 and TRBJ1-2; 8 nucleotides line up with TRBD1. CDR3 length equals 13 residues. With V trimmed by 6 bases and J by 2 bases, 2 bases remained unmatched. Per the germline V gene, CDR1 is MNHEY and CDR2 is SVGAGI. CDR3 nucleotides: TGTGCCAGCAGCCAGGGGGCCAACTATGGCTACACCTTC. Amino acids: CASSQGANYGYTF.

CDR3 in DNA: TGTGCCAGCTCCCCATCCGGGGCGGGGAATTCACCCCTCCACTTT. It specifies CASSPSGAGNSPLHF. The chain is built from TRBV18 and TRBJ1-6; a possible D gene is TRBD1 (5 bases). V dropped 6 bases and J dropped 7 bases, with 16 bases sitting between them. The CDR3 has 15 amino acids. Germline V gene sequence: CDR1 KGHSH, CDR2 LQKENI.

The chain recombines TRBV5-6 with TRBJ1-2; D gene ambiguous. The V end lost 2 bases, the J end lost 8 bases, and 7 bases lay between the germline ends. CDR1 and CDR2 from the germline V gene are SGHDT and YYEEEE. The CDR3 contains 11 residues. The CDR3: CASSLSGGYTF. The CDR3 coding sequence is TGTGCCAGCAGCTTATCCGGCGGCTACACCTTC. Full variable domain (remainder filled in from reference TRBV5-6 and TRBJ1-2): DAGVTQSPTHLIKTRGQQVTLRCSPKSGHDTVSWYQQALGQGPQFIFQYYEEEERQRGNFPDRFSGHQFPNYSSELNVNALLLGDSALYLCASSLSGGYTFGSGTRLTVV.